This TCR beta chain was captured in a study of OX40 agonist ivuxolimab in advanced cancers. Study overall: Three patients, one with hepatocellular carcinoma and two with cutaneous melanoma, responded partially. Findings of the study overall: Antigen specificity remained undetermined for the expanded peripheral T cells.

Assay used: immunoSEQ multiplex PCR; TCRdb lists only in-frame clones, some missing. The sample lists 20,000 to 30,000 clones; about nine tenths were seen once. Regarding this clone: Its specificity is unknown.

The CDR3 sequence is 15 residues long. The germline CDR1 and CDR2 sequences are MNHEY and SMNVEV (reference sequence). The V end was cut by 5 bases, the J end by 9 bases, with 17 bases between. Blood samples were obtained at baseline, cycle 4 day 1, and cycle 7 day 1. This clonotype was sampled from an adult with an advanced solid tumor such as melanoma, head and neck, liver or kidney cancer. The V gene is TRBV27, the J gene TRBJ1-6; tentative D call: TRBD1 (5 bases). This sample comprised CD4+ or CD8+ T cells sorted from blood, obtained in a trial of the OX40 agonist ivuxolimab. The CDR3 DNA reads as TGTGCCAGCAGTGTCAACAGGAGGGTTGGTTCACCCCTCCACTTT. Translating gives CASSVNRRVGSPLHF.